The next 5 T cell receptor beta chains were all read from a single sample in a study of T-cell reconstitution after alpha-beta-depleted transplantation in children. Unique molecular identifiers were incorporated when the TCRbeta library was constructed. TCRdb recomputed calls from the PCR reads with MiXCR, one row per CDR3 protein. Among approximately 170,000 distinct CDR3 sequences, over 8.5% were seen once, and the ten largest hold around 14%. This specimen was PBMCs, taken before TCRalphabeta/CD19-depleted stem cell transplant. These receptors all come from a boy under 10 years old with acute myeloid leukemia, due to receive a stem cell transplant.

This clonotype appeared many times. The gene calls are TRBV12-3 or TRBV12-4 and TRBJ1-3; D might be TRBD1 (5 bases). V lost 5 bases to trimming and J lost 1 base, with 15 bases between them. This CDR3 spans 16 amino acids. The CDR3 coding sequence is TGTGCCAGCAGTCTAGGGACTGAATATTCTGGAAACACCATATATTTT. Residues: CASSLGTEYSGNTIYF.

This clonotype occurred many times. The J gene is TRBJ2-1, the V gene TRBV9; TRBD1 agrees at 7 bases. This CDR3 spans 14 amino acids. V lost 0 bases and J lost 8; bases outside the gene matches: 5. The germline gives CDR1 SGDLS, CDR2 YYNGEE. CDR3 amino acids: CASSVATGQDEQFF. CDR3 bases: TGTGCCAGCAGCGTAGCGACAGGGCAGGATGAGCAGTTCTTC.

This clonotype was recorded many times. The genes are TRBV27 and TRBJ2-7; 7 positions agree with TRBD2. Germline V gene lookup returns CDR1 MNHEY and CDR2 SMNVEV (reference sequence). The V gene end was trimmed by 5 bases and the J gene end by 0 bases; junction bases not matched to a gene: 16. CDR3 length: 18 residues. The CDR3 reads CASSPSQVGRETSYEQYF. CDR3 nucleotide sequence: TGTGCCAGCAGTCCCTCCCAAGTAGGGCGGGAGACCTCCTACGAGCAGTACTTC.

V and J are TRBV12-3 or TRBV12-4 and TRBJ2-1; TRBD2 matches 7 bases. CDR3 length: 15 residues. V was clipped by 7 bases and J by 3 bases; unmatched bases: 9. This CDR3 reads CASTGSGVLYNEQFF. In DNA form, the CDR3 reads TGTGCCAGCACTGGCAGCGGGGTCCTCTACAATGAGCAGTTCTTC.

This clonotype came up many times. CDR3: CASSYLAGRTERIGEQFF. As DNA, the CDR3 is TGTGCCAGCAGTTACCTAGCGGGACGCACCGAGCGTATTGGTGAGCAGTTCTTC. The J gene is TRBJ2-1, the V gene TRBV14; 9 bases are a match to TRBD2. The CDR3 loop spans 18 amino acids. Losses at the gene ends were 6 bases for V and 9 bases for J; bases not matched to a gene: 21. Germline V gene lookup returns CDR1 SGHDN and CDR2 FVKESK.